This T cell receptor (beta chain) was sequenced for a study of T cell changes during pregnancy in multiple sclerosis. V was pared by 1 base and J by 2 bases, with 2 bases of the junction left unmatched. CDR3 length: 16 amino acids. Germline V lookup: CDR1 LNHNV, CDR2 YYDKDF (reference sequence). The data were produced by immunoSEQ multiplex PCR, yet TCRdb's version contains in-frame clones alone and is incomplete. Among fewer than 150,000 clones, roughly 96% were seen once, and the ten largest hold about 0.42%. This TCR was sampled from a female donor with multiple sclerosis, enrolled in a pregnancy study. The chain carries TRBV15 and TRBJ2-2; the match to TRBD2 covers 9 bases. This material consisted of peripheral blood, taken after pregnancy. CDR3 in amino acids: CATSRGLAANTGELFF. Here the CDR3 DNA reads TGTGCCACCAGCAGAGGACTAGCGGCTAACACCGGGGAGCTGTTTTTT.